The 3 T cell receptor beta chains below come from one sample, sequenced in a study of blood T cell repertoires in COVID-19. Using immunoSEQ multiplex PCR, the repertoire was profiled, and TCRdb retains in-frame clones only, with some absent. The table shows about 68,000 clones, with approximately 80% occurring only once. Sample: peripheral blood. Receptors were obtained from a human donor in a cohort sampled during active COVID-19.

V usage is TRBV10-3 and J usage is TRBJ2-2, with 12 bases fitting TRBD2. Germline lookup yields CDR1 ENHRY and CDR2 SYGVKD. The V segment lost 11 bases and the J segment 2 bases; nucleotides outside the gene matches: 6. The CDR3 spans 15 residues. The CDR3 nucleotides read TGTGCCGTGACTAGCGGGAGTGGCAACACCGGGGAGCTGTTTTTT. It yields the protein CAVTSGSGNTGELFF.

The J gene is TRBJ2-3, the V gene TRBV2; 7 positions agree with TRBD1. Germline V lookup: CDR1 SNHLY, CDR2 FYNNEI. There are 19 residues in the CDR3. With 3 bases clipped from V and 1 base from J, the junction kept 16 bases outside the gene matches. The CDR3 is CASSEGLWKGAPGTDTQYF. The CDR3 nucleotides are TGTGCCAGCAGTGAGGGGTTGTGGAAGGGGGCGCCTGGCACAGATACGCAGTATTTT.

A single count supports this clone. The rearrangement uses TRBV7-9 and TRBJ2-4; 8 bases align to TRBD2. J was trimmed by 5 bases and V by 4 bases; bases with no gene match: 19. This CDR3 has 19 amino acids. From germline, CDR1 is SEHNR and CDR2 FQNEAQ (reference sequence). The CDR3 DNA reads TGTGCCAGCAGCTCCTCGGGGGGGGCGGCCCGGGACACTGAAAACATTCAGTACTTC. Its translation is CASSSSGGAARDTENIQYF.